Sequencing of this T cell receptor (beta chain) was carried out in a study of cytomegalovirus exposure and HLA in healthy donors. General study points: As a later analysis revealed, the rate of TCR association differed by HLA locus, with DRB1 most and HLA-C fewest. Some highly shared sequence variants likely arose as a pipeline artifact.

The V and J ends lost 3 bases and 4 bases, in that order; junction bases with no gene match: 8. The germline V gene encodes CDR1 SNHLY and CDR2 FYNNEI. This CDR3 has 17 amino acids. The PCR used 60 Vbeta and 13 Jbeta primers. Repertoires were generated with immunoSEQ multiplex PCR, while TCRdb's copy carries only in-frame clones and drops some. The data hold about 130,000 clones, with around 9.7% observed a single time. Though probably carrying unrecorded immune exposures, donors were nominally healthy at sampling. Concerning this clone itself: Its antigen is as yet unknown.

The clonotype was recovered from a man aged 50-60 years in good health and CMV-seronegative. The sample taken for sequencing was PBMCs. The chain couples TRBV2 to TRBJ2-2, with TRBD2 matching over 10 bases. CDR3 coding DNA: TGTGCCAGCAGTGAGACTAGCGGGCTGATAATCACCGGGGAGCTGTTTTTT. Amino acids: CASSETSGLIITGELFF.